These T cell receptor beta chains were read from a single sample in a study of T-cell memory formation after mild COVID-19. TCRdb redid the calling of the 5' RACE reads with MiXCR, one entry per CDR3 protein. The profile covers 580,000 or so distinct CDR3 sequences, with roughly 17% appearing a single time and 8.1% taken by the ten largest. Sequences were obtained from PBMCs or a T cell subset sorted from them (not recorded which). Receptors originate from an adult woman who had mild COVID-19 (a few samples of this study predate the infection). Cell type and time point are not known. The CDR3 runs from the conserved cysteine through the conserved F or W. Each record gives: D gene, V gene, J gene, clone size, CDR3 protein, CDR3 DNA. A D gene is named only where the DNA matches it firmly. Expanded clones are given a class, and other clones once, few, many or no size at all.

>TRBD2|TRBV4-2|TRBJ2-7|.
CASSQATSGSSYEQYF
TGTGCCAGCAGCCAGGCGACTAGCGGAAGCTCCTACGAGCAGTACTTC
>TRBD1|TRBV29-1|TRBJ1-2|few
CSTRQGVLTF
TGCAGCACTCGACAGGGAGTGCTCACCTTC
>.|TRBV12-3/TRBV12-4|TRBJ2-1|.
CASSFGYYLNEQFF
TGTGCCAGCAGTTTCGGATATTACCTTAATGAGCAGTTCTTC
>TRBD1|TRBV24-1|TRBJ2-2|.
CATSETGTANTGELFF
TGTGCCACCAGTGAAACCGGGACAGCGAACACCGGGGAGCTGTTTTTT
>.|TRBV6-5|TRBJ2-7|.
CASGGRPYEQYF
TGTGCCAGCGGGGGGCGCCCCTACGAGCAGTACTTC
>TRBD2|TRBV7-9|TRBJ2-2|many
CASSERTSGGSNTGELFF
TGTGCCAGCAGCGAACGGACTAGCGGGGGCTCGAACACCGGGGAGCTGTTTTTT
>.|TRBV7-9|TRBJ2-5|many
CASSDGETQYF
TGTGCCAGCAGCGATGGTGAGACCCAGTACTTC
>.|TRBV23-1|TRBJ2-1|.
CASSQWGGADGHNEQFF
TGCGCCAGCAGTCAATGGGGGGGGGCGGACGGGCACAATGAGCAGTTCTTC
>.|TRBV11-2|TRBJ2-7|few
CASSLVETYEQYF
TGTGCCAGCAGCTTAGTAGAGACCTACGAGCAGTACTTC
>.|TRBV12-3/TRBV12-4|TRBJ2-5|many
CASGRASGETQYF
TGTGCCAGCGGCCGGGCCTCGGGGGAGACCCAGTACTTC
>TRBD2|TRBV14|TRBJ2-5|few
CASSQVGTSQETQYF
TGTGCCAGCAGCCAGGTGGGGACTAGTCAAGAGACCCAGTACTTC
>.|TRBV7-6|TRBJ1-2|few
CASSTGPSQGGYGYTF
TGTGCCAGCAGTACAGGTCCCTCTCAGGGCGGCTATGGCTACACCTTC
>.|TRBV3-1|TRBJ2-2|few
CASTLRTGELFF
TGTGCCAGCACCCTACGTACCGGGGAGCTGTTTTTT
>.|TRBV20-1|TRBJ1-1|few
CSARDYRTSNTEAFF
TGCAGTGCTAGAGATTACAGGACCTCTAACACTGAAGCTTTCTTT
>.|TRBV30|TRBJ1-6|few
CACEGRASPLHF
TGTGCCTGCGAGGGCAGGGCATCACCCCTCCACTTT
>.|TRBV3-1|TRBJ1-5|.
CASSQEDQPQHF
TGTGCCAGCAGTCAGGAGGATCAGCCCCAGCATTTT
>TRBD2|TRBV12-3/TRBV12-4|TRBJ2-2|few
CASSFPSGSYTGELFF
TGTGCCAGCAGTTTTCCTAGCGGGAGTTACACCGGGGAGCTGTTTTTT
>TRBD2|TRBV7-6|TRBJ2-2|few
CASSLSLRLAGSKTWNTGELFF
TGTGCCAGCAGCTTAAGCCTGAGACTAGCGGGATCGAAGACTTGGAACACCGGGGAGCTGTTTTTT
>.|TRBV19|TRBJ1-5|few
CASTSRVGNQPQHF
TGTGCCAGTACTTCGAGGGTTGGCAATCAGCCCCAGCATTTT
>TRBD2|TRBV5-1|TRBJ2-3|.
CASSLTSGGIADTQYF
TGCGCCAGCAGCTTGACTAGCGGGGGGATCGCAGATACGCAGTATTTT
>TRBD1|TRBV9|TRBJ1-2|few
CASSSPGTGWYGYTF
TGTGCCAGCAGCTCACCGGGGACAGGGTGGTATGGCTACACCTTC
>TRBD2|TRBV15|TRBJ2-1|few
CATSRELAGVGNEQFF
TGTGCCACCAGCAGAGAACTAGCGGGAGTGGGCAATGAGCAGTTCTTC
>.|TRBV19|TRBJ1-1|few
CASSIGVRTEAFF
TGTGCCAGTAGTATTGGGGTGAGGACTGAAGCTTTCTTT
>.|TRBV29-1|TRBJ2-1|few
CSVARRSSYNEQFF
TGCAGCGTCGCGCGTCGGAGCTCCTACAATGAGCAGTTCTTC
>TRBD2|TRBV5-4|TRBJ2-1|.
CASSSGGEGNEQFF
TGTGCCAGCAGCTCCGGAGGGGAGGGCAATGAGCAGTTCTTC
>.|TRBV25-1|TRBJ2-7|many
CASSEIHEQYF
TGTGCCAGCAGTGAAATCCACGAGCAGTACTTC
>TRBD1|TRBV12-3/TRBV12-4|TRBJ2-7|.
CASSPGPGGTQYF
TGTGCCAGCAGTCCCGGACCAGGGGGAACGCAGTACTTC
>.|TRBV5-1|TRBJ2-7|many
CASSLWGDYEQYF
TGCGCCAGCAGCTTGTGGGGGGACTACGAGCAGTACTTC
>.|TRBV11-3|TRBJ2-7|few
CASSDGGTYEQYF
TGTGCCAGCAGCGACGGTGGAACCTACGAGCAGTACTTC
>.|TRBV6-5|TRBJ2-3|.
CASSYGGGGPLTDTQYF
TGTGCCAGCAGTTACGGAGGTGGGGGTCCCCTCACAGATACGCAGTATTTT
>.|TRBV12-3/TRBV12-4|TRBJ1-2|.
CASSGSGANYGYTF
TGTGCCAGCAGCGGGTCAGGGGCTAACTATGGCTACACCTTC
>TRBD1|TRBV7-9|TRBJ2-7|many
CASSLGGTGGRYEQYF
TGTGCCAGCAGCTTAGGGGGGACAGGGGGCAGGTACGAGCAGTACTTC
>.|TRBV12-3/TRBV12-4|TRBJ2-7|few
CASSRTTSNSYEQYF
TGTGCCAGCAGCCGAACGACAAGTAACTCCTACGAGCAGTACTTC
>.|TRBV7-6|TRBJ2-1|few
CASSYGTSREAYNEQFF
TGTGCCAGCAGCTACGGGACATCCCGGGAAGCCTACAATGAGCAGTTCTTC
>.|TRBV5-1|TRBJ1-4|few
CASSSDVDEKLFF
TGCGCCAGCAGCTCCGATGTGGACGAAAAACTGTTTTTT
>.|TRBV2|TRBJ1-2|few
CASNAEGNYGYTF
TGTGCCAGCAACGCCGAGGGGAACTATGGCTACACCTTC
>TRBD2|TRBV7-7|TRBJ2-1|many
CASSLQAGAYNEQFF
TGTGCTAGCAGCTTACAGGCGGGAGCCTACAATGAGCAGTTCTTC
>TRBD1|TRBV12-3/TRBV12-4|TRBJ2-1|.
CASTPPGQGYNEQFF
TGTGCCAGCACCCCTCCGGGACAGGGTTACAATGAGCAGTTCTTC
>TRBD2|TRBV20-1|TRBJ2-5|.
CSGTSGGAYQETQYF
TGCAGTGGGACTAGCGGGGGGGCCTACCAAGAGACCCAGTACTTC
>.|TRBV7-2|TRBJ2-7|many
CASSLRIYEQYF
TGTGCCAGCAGCTTACGGATCTACGAGCAGTACTTC
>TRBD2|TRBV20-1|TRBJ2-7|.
CSASTSRAGGYEQYF
TGCAGTGCTAGCACCAGCCGAGCGGGAGGGTACGAGCAGTACTTC
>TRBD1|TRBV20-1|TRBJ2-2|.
CSARGRRGRSGELFF
TGCAGTGCTAGAGGTCGAAGGGGGCGATCCGGGGAGCTGTTTTTT
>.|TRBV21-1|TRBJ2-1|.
CASSGLAEENEQFF
TGTGCCAGCAGCGGCCTAGCCGAGGAGAATGAGCAGTTCTTC
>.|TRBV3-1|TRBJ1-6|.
CASSQVRGNSPLHF
TGTGCCAGCAGCCAAGTCCGCGGTAATTCACCCCTCCACTTT
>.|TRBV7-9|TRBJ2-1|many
CASSPVTRGEQFF
TGTGCCAGCAGCCCGGTGACTCGGGGGGAGCAGTTCTTC
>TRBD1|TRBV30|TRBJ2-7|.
CASNRWDRAAYEQYF
TGTGCCTCCAACCGGTGGGACAGGGCTGCCTACGAGCAGTACTTC
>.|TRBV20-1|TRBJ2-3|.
CSLRGHTDTQYF
TGCAGTCTCAGGGGACACACAGATACGCAGTATTTT
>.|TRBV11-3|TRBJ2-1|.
CASSLRDNYNEQFF
TGTGCCAGCAGCTTACGGGACAACTACAATGAGCAGTTCTTC
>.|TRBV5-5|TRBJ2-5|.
CASSSGTFKETQYF
TGTGCCAGCAGCTCCGGGACTTTTAAAGAGACCCAGTACTTC